This TCR beta chain originates from a study of human T cells and chemical hapten exposure. Background on the study: Slight volume differences across pooled libraries mainly accounted for varying per-sample TCR yields.

As originally analysed: Per-sample TCR counts ranged from 23,224 to 690,600, median around 88,000. MiXCR, run by TCRdb on the RACE reads, gives a single entry per CDR3 protein. TCRdb, not the original authors, processed these V and J calls. This sample has 60,000 to 80,000 distinct CDR3 sequences, with roughly 6.7% found just once. This clonotype occurred many times. Its cognate antigen is unknown. Time point of the sample: pre-sensitization, week 0. Treatment given: therapeutic diphenylcyclopropenone sensitization with weekly scalp DPC. Trimming removed 1 base from V and 4 bases from J, with 10 bases in between. The germline CDR1 and CDR2 sequences are MNHNS and SASEGT. This CDR3 region has 15 residues. Broader study findings: It was expanded TCRs that formed significantly more large CDR3 similarity clusters than controls did. Expanded TCR counts at PT1 were positively correlated with the patch test score.

The source of this sequence is a woman in her twenties or thirties with alopecia areata. Some clones in this sample may be carry-over from other donors' samples. The rearrangement uses TRBV6-1 and TRBJ2-2; D may be TRBD2 (6 bases). This specimen consisted of whole blood, obtained in connection with sensitization to the hapten diphenylcyclopropenone (DPC). CDR3 in DNA: TGTGCCAGCAGTGAAGAGAGGGGAGGCACCGGGGAGCTGTTTTTT. This translates into CASSEERGGTGELFF.